The 8 T cell receptor beta chains below all came from one sample that was sequenced in a study of control samples from healthy donors and cancer patients. Measured with immunoSEQ multiplex PCR; TCRdb has only the in-frame clones, and not every one. The table lists around 41,000 clones, around 94% of them singletons, with more than 20% in the top ten. The material sequenced was blood. Receptors originate from a man aged 60 to 69 in good health.

The chain uses TRBV6-2 or TRBV6-3 and TRBJ2-1; no reliable D call. Trimming shortened V by 6 bases and J by 3 bases, and 15 bases separated the two germline ends. CDR1 MNHEY and CDR2 SVGEGT come from the germline V gene. The CDR3 contains 15 residues. The CDR3 is CASSGFGDYYNEQFF. CDR3 DNA sequence: TGTGCCAGCAGCGGTTTCGGTGATTACTACAATGAGCAGTTCTTC.

This chain uses TRBV2 with TRBJ2-7; D is unclear. CDR3 length: 11 residues. CDR1 SNHLY and CDR2 FYNNEI come from the germline V gene. V lost 6 bases to trimming and J lost 5 bases, with 8 bases between them. The CDR3 region has the DNA TGTGCCAGCAGGCGCCTTAACGAGCAGTACTTC. Its protein product is CASRRLNEQYF.

This sequence joins TRBV7-6 and TRBJ2-2, with TRBD2 matching 9 bases. Looked up from germline, CDR1 is SGHVS and CDR2 is FNYEAQ. V trimming: 5 bases; J trimming: 4 bases; junction bases outside the gene matches: 8. The CDR3 is 16 amino acids. The CDR3 here is CASSTSSGIGTGELFF. The DNA for the CDR3 is TGTGCCAGCAGCACCTCTAGCGGGATCGGCACCGGGGAGCTGTTTTTT.

The V gene is TRBV6-5, the J gene TRBJ1-2, with 9 bases that match TRBD1. Looked up from germline, CDR1 is MNHEY and CDR2 is SVGAGI. Trimming removed 2 bases from V and 2 bases from J; junction bases left unmatched: 6. CDR3 size: 16 residues. The CDR3 spells CASSYRGTGLNYGYTF. The CDR3 DNA is TGTGCCAGCAGTTACCGGGGGACAGGGCTCAACTATGGCTACACCTTC.

The chain links TRBV11-2 to TRBJ2-1, with D perhaps TRBD1 or TRBD2 (6 bases each). Looked up from germline, CDR1 is SGHAT and CDR2 is FQNNGV. The CDR3 loop spans 13 amino acids. The V end was cut by 5 bases, the J end by 8 bases, with 13 bases between. The CDR3 nucleotides are TGTGCCAGCAGCCCGGGGGCCGAGGATGAGCAGTTCTTC. It codes for CASSPGAEDEQFF.

The V gene is TRBV27, the J gene TRBJ1-2, with TRBD1 matching 7 bases. The CDR3 contains 13 residues. V gave up 2 bases and J gave up 6 bases; unmatched junction bases: 3. Germline CDR1 and CDR2: MNHEY and SMNVEV (reference sequence). The CDR3: CASSLGRGDGYTF. CDR3 nucleotides: TGTGCCAGCAGTTTAGGCAGGGGGGATGGCTACACCTTC.

The chain links TRBV7-8 to TRBJ2-1; TRBD2 matches 11 bases. Trimming cost V 1 base and J 3 bases; bases outside gene matches: 8. This CDR3 is built from 18 residues. CDR1 and CDR2 from the germline V gene are SGHVS and FQNEAQ. Here the CDR3 DNA reads TGTGCCAGCAGCTTAGAGGGGGTAGCGGGAGGGTACTACAATGAGCAGTTCTTC. Translated: CASSLEGVAGGYYNEQFF.

The genes are TRBV3-1 (or the pseudogene TRBV3-2) and TRBJ1-1; no reliable D call. CDR3 length: 13 residues. Germline V CDR1 and CDR2: LGHDT, YNNKEL (reference sequence). Between the trimmed V and J ends, which lost 1 base and 5 bases, there was a span of 8 bases. DNA of the CDR3: TGTGCCAGCAGCCAAGGGACTTCGACTGAAGCTTTCTTT. It encodes CASSQGTSTEAFF.